A single sample gave rise to the 3 T cell receptor beta chains below, sequenced in a study of blood T cell repertoires in COVID-19. The method was immunoSEQ multiplex PCR; TCRdb's version includes in-frame clones alone and lacks a portion of them. This table has some 290,000 clones, around 92% appearing once. The sequencing sample was made of PBMCs or T cells enriched from blood (not recorded which). All receptors come from a woman aged 25 to 39 who had recovered from COVID-19.

The chain employs TRBV27 and TRBJ2-1; D remains ambiguous. The CDR3 spans 13 residues. Per germline, CDR1 MNHEY and CDR2 SMNVEV (reference sequence). Deletions cut 3 bases from V and 5 bases from J, with 8 bases between. The CDR3 nucleotides read TGTGCCAGCAGTTTTTGGCAGGACAATGAGCAGTTCTTC. Protein sequence: CASSFWQDNEQFF.

The gene calls are TRBV14 and TRBJ2-3; D possibly corresponds to TRBD2 (5 bases). V was clipped by 1 base and J by 6 bases, with 8 bases between them. The CDR3 is made up of 13 amino acids. Germline V CDR1 and CDR2: SGHDN, FVKESK. The CDR3 spells CASSQVRRDTQYF. CDR3 nucleotide sequence: TGTGCCAGCAGCCAAGTGCGGAGGGATACGCAGTATTTT.

The chain has TRBV6-2 or TRBV6-3 and TRBJ1-5; TRBD1 matches 8 bases. Germline V gene sequence: CDR1 MNHEY, CDR2 SVGEGT. After removal of 6 bases from V and 3 bases from J, the junction contained 10 bases not matched to a gene. The CDR3 totals 16 residues. The CDR3 sequence: CASSRQRTGPNQPQHF. The CDR3 DNA follows: TGTGCCAGCAGCCGCCAACGGACAGGGCCCAATCAGCCCCAGCATTTT.